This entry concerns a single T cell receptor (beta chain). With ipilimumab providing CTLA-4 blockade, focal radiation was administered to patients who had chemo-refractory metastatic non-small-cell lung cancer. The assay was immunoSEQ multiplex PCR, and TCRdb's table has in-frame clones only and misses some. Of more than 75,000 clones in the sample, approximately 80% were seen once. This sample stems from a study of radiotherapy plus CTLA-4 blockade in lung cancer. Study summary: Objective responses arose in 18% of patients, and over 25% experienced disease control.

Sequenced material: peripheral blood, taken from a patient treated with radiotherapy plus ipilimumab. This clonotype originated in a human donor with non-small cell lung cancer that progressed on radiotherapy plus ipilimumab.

In DNA form, the CDR3 reads TGTGCCTGGAGTAAATTTGGACAGGGGACCTACGAGCAGTACTTC. Amino acid sequence: CAWSKFGQGTYEQYF. V usage is TRBV30 and J usage is TRBJ2-7; 9 nucleotides agree with TRBD1. The germline CDR1 and CDR2 sequences are GTSNPN and SVGIG (reference sequence). The CDR3 is 15 amino acids. V shed 2 bases, J shed 2 bases, and the junction held 7 bases outside the gene matches. Full variable domain (missing parts from reference TRBV30 and TRBJ2-7): SQTIHQWPATLVQPVGSPLSLECTVEGTSNPNLYWYRQAAGRGLQLLFYSVGIGQISSEVPQNLSASRPQDRQFILSSKKLLLSDSGFYLCAWSKFGQGTYEQYFGPGTRLTVT.